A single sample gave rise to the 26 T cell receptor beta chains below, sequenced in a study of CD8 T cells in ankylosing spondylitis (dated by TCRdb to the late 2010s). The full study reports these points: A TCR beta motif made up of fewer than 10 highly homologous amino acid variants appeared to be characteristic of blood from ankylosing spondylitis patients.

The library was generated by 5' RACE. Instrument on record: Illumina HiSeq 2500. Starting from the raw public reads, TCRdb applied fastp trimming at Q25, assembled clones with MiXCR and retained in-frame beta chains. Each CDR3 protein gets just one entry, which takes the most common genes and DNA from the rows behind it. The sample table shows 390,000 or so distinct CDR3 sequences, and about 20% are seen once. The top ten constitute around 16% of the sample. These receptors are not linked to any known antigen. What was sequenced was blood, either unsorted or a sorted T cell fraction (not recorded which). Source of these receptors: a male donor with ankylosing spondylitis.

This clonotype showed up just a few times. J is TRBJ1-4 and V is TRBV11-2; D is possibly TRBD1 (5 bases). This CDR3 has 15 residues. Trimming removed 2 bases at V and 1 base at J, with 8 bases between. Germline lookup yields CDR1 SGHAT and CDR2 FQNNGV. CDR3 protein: CASSLRGQTNEKLFF. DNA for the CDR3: TGTGCCAGCAGCTTAAGGGGTCAAACTAATGAAAAACTGTTTTTT.

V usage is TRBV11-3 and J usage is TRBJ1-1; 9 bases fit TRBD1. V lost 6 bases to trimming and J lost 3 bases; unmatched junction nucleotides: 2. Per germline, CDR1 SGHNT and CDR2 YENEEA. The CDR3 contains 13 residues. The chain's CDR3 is CASRDRGHTEAFF. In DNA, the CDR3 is TGTGCCAGCAGGGACAGGGGACACACTGAAGCTTTCTTT.

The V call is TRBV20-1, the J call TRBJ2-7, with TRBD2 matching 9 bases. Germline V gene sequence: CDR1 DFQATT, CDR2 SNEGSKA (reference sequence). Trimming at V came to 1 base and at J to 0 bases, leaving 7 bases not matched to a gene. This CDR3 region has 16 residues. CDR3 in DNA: TGCAGTGCTAGAGTCCGCGGCGGGAGGGCCTCCTACGAGCAGTACTTC. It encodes CSARVRGGRASYEQYF.

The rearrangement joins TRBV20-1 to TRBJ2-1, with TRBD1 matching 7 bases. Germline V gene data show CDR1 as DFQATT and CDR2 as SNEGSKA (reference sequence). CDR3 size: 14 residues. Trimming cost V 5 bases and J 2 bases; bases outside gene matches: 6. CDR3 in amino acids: CSASGTVPYNEQFF. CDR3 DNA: TGCAGTGCTTCCGGGACAGTACCCTACAATGAGCAGTTCTTC.

This CDR3 reads CASSLSSYSYNEQFF. The CDR3 region has the DNA TGTGCCAGCAGCTTGAGTTCCTACTCCTACAATGAGCAGTTCTTC. The genes are TRBV9 and TRBJ2-1, with D unclear. Germline V gene data show CDR1 as SGDLS and CDR2 as YYNGEE. The V end was cut by 4 bases, the J end by 0 bases, with 11 bases between. The CDR3 totals 15 residues.

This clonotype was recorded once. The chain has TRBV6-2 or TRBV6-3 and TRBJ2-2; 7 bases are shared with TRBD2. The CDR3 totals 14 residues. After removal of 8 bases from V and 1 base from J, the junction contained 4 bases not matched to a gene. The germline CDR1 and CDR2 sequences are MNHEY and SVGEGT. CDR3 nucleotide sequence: TGTGCCAGCGGAGTAGCGGGGAACACCGGGGAGCTGTTTTTT. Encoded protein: CASGVAGNTGELFF.

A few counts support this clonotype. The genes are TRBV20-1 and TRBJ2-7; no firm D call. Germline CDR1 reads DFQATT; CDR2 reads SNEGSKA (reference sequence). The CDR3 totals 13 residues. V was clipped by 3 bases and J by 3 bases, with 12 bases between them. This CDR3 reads CSASGPSIYEQYF. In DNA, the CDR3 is TGCAGTGCTAGCGGGCCGAGTATCTACGAGCAGTACTTC.

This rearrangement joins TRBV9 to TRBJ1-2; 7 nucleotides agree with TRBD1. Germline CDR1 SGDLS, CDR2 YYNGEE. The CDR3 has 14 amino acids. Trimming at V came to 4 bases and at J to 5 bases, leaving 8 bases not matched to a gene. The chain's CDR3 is CASSPGTALYGYTF. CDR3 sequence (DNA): TGTGCCAGCAGCCCCGGGACAGCCCTTTATGGCTACACCTTC.

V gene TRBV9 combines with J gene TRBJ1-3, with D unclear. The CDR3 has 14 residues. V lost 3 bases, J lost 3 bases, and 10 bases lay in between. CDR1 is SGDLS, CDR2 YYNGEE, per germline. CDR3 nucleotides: TGTGCCAGCAGCGCCCAGGCAAATGGAAACACCATATATTTT. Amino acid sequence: CASSAQANGNTIYF. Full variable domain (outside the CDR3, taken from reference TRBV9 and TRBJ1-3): DSGVTQTPKHLITATGQRVTLRCSPRSGDLSVYWYQQSLDQGLQFLIQYYNGEERAKGNILERFSAQQFPDLHSELNLSSLELGDSALYFCASSAQANGNTIYFGEGSWLTVV.

Here the CDR3 reads CASAGTGIQPQHF. CDR3 coding DNA: TGTGCCAGCGCCGGGACAGGGATTCAGCCCCAGCATTTT. V is TRBV12-3 or TRBV12-4 and J is TRBJ1-5; TRBD1 matches at 9 bases. This CDR3 comprises 13 residues. V was clipped by 8 bases and J by 6 bases; unmatched bases: 5.

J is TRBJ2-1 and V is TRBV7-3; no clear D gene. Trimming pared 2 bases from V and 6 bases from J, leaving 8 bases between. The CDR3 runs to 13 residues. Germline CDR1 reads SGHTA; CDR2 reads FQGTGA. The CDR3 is CASSLRATNEQFF. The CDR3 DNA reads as TGTGCCAGCAGCTTACGAGCGACCAATGAGCAGTTCTTC.

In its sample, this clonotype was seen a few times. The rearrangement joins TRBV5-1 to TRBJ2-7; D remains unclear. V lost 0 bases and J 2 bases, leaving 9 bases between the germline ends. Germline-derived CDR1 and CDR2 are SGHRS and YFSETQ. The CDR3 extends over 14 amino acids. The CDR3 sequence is CASSLGSGTYEQYF. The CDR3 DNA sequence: TGCGCCAGCAGCTTGGGGTCAGGAACCTACGAGCAGTACTTC.

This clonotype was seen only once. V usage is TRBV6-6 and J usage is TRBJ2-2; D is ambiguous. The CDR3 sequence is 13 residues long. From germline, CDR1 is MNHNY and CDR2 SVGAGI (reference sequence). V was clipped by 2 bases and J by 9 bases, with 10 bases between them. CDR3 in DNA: TGTGCCAGCAGTTACCCCGGACGACGGGAGCTGTTTTTT. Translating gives CASSYPGRRELFF.

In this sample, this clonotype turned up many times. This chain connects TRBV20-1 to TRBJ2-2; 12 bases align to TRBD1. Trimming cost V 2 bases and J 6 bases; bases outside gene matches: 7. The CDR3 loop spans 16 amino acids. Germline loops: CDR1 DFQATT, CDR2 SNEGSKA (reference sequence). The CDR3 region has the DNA TGCAGTGCTAGAACTCCGGGACAGGGGGCCGCCGGGGAGCTGTTTTTT. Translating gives CSARTPGQGAAGELFF.

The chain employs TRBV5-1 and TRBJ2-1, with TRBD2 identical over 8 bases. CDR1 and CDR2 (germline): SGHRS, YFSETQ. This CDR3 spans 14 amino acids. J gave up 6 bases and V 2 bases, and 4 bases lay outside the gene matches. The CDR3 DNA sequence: TGCGCCAGCAGCTTTGAGACTAGCGTCAATGAGCAGTTCTTC. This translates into CASSFETSVNEQFF.

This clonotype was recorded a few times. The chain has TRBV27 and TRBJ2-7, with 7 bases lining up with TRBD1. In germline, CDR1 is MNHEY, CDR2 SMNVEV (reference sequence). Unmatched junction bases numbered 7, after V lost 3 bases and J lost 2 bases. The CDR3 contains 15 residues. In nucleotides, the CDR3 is TGTGCCAGCAGTTTTGAGGGGGCGAACACCTACGAGCAGTACTTC. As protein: CASSFEGANTYEQYF.

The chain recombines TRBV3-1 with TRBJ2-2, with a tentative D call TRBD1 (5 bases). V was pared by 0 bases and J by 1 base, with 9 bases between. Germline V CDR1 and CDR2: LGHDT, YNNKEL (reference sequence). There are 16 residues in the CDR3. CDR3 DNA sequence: TGTGCCAGCAGCCAAGATTTGACAGTGAACACCGGGGAGCTGTTTTTT. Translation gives CASSQDLTVNTGELFF.

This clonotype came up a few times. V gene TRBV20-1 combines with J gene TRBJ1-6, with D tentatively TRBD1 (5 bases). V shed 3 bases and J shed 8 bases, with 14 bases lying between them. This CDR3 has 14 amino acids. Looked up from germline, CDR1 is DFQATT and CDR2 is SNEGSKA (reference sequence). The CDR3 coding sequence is TGCAGTGCTAGTATGCAGGGAGTGCATTCACCCCTCCACTTT. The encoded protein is CSASMQGVHSPLHF.

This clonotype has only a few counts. As DNA, the CDR3 is TGCAGCGTAAGACAGGGAAACACCATATATTTT. It translates to CSVRQGNTIYF. The gene calls are TRBV29-1 and TRBJ1-3, with TRBD1 as a possible D gene (5 bases). Germline-derived CDR1 and CDR2 are SQVTM and ANQGSEA. CDR3 length: 11 residues. V lost 6 bases and J lost 4, with 7 bases in between.

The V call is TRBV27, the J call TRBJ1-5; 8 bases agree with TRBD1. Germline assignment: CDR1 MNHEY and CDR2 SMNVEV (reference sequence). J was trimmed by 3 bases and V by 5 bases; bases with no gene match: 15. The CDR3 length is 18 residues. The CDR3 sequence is CASSTQAGGVEDNQPQHF. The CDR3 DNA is TGTGCCAGCAGTACTCAGGCAGGGGGCGTAGAGGACAATCAGCCCCAGCATTTT.

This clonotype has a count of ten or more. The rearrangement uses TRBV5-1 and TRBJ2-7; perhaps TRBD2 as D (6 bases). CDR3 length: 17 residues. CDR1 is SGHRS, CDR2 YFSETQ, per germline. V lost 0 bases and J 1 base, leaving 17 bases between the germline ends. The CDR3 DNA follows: TGCGCCAGCAGCTTGGCGGGCGGAGGGAGAAGATCCTACGAGCAGTACTTC. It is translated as CASSLAGGGRRSYEQYF.

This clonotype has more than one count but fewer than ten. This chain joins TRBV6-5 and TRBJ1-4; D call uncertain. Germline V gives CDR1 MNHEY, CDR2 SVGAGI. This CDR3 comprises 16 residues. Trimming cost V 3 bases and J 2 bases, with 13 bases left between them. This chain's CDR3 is CASSYSGSLTNEKLFF. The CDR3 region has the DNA TGTGCCAGCAGTTATTCGGGTAGCCTCACTAATGAAAAACTGTTTTTT.

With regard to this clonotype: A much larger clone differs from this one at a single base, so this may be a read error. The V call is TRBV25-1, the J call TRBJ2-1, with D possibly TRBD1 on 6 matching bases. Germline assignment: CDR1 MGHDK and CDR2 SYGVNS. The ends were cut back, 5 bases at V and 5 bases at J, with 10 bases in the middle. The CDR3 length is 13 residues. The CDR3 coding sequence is TGTGCCAGCAGTATGTCAGGGGACAATGAGCAGTTCTTC. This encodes CASSMSGDNEQFF.

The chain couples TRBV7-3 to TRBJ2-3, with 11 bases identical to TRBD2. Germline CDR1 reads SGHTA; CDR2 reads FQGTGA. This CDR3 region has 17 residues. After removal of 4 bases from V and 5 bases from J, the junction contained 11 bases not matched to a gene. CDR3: CASSSGTSGPRGDTQYF. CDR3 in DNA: TGTGCCAGCAGCTCCGGGACTAGCGGTCCGAGGGGAGATACGCAGTATTTT.

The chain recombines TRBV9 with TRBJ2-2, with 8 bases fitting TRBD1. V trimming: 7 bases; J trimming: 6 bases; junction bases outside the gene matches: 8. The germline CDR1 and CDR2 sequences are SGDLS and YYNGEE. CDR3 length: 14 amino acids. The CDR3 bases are TGTGCCAGCGATCCGGGACAGGTGCCCGGGGAGCTGTTTTTT. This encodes CASDPGQVPGELFF.

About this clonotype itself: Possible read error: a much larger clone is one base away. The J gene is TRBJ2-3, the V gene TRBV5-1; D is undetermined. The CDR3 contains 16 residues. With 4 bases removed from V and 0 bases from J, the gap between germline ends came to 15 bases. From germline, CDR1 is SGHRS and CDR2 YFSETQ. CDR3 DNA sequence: TGCGCCAGCAGCATCCGAGGAAGCGAGAGCACAGATACGCAGTATTTT. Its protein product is CASSIRGSESTDTQYF.